The 23 T cell receptor beta chains below all came from one sample that was sequenced in a study of cytomegalovirus exposure and HLA in healthy donors. The PCR made use of 60 Vbeta and 13 Jbeta primers. Measured with immunoSEQ multiplex PCR; TCRdb has only the in-frame clones, and not every one. The sample consists of about 110,000 clones, 65% to 90% of them appearing once. The specimen was PBMCs. The receptors originated from a woman aged 30 to 39 in good health and CMV-seronegative.

This clone showed up just once. This chain links TRBV6-5 with TRBJ1-1; 7 bases are a match to TRBD1. Trimming cost V 6 bases and J 0 bases; bases outside gene matches: 4. The CDR3 is 14 residues long. Germline loops: CDR1 MNHEY, CDR2 SVGAGI. The CDR3: CASRLDRVNTEAFF. The DNA for the CDR3 is TGTGCCAGCAGATTAGACAGGGTGAACACTGAAGCTTTCTTT.

The chain links TRBV18 to TRBJ2-3; 11 nucleotides line up with TRBD2. CDR1 is KGHSH, CDR2 LQKENI, per germline. Germline trimming cut 4 bases from V and 0 bases from J; bases unmatched to any gene: 6. The CDR3 is 17 residues long. CDR3 protein: CASSLASGRSSTDTQYF. DNA of the CDR3: TGTGCCAGCTCACTGGCTAGCGGGAGGTCTAGCACAGATACGCAGTATTTT.

V gene TRBV4-2 combines with J gene TRBJ1-5; D perhaps matches TRBD1 (6 bases). This CDR3 has 15 residues. Germline V CDR1 and CDR2: LGHNA, YNFKEQ. Trimming removed 1 base at V and 3 bases at J, with 10 bases between. DNA of the CDR3: TGTGCCAGCAGCCAAGCGGGGGGCAACAATCAGCCCCAGCATTTT. Translated: CASSQAGGNNQPQHF.

There are a few counts of this clone. V and J are TRBV7-2 and TRBJ1-3; D not certain. Trimming cost V 1 base and J 1 base, with 8 bases left between them. CDR3 length: 15 residues. Germline V gives CDR1 SGHTA, CDR2 FQGNSA. DNA for the CDR3: TGTGCCAGCAGCTTAGGGAGGTGGTCTGGAAACACCATATATTTT. It encodes CASSLGRWSGNTIYF.

The rearrangement uses TRBV10-3 and TRBJ1-6; 10 positions agree with TRBD1. The CDR3 sequence is 15 residues long. Germline values: CDR1 ENHRY, CDR2 SYGVKD. With V trimmed by 5 bases and J by 10 bases, 8 bases remained unmatched. The CDR3 DNA is TGTGCCATCAGTAGGACCGGGACAGGGGAATCACCCCTCCACTTT. This translates into CAISRTGTGESPLHF.

The rearrangement links TRBV5-6 to TRBJ1-1, with D maybe TRBD1 (6 bases). The CDR3 spans 12 residues. Trimming took off 4 bases at V and 10 bases at J, with 14 bases between the two ends. Per germline, CDR1 SGHDT and CDR2 YYEEEE. The CDR3 sequence: CASSPGQLGAFF. The CDR3, as DNA: TGTGCCAGCAGCCCGGGACAATTAGGAGCTTTCTTT.

The rearrangement joins TRBV7-9 to TRBJ1-1, with 7 positions matching TRBD1. Germline CDR1 SEHNR, CDR2 FQNEAQ (reference sequence). V was pared by 5 bases and J by 8 bases, with 8 bases of the junction left unmatched. The CDR3 consists of 13 residues. The CDR3 DNA is TGTGCCAGCAGCCGAGGGACAGCTTTAGAAGCTTTCTTT. Amino acids: CASSRGTALEAFF.

Here the CDR3 reads CASSSLGQGGSPLHF. The CDR3 DNA follows: TGCGCCAGCAGCTCCTTAGGACAGGGTGGATCACCCCTCCACTTT. The rearrangement uses TRBV5-1 and TRBJ1-6; 8 bases fit TRBD1. V trimming: 3 bases; J trimming: 10 bases; junction bases outside the gene matches: 9. Germline V CDR1 and CDR2: SGHRS, YFSETQ. The CDR3 extends over 15 amino acids.

The rearrangement joins TRBV4-2 to TRBJ2-7; tentative D call: TRBD2 (5 bases). This CDR3 contains 15 residues. Germline V lookup: CDR1 LGHNA, CDR2 YNFKEQ. Trimming removed 1 base at V and 1 base at J, with 11 bases between. CDR3 residues: CASSQGRTPSYEQYF. The CDR3 DNA follows: TGTGCCAGCAGCCAAGGGCGGACTCCTTCCTACGAGCAGTACTTC.

The J gene is TRBJ2-3, the V gene TRBV19; 9 nucleotides agree with TRBD2. V lost 5 bases, J lost 2 bases, and 5 bases stayed unmatched. The CDR3 consists of 15 residues. CDR1 and CDR2 (germline): LNHDA, SQIVND (reference sequence). CDR3 sequence (DNA): TGTGCCAGTAGTTCCCGACTAGCGGACACAGATACGCAGTATTTT. It translates to CASSSRLADTDTQYF.

The rearrangement uses TRBV6-1 and TRBJ2-7, with 10 bases aligning to TRBD2. Germline lookup yields CDR1 MNHNS and CDR2 SASEGT. CDR3 length equals 15 residues. V lost 6 bases, J lost 3 bases, and 8 bases stayed unmatched. The DNA for the CDR3 is TGTGCCAGCAGCGGGGAGCGGGAGGGCTTCTACGAGCAGTACTTC. This encodes CASSGEREGFYEQYF.

This chain connects TRBV7-3 to TRBJ1-1; the D is unclear. The CDR3 consists of 15 residues. Germline V CDR1 and CDR2: SGHTA, FQGTGA. Trimming took off 1 base at V and 5 bases at J, with 14 bases between the two ends. CDR3 region: CASSLIGSKRTEAFF. The CDR3, as DNA: TGTGCCAGCAGCTTAATCGGTTCCAAACGGACTGAAGCTTTCTTT.

V is TRBV4-3 and J is TRBJ1-1, with a tentative D call TRBD1 (6 bases). Looked up from germline, CDR1 is LGHNA and CDR2 is YSLEER. The V end was cut by 1 base, the J end by 5 bases, with 11 bases between. The CDR3 sequence is 14 residues long. The CDR3 loop is CASSQAVRGTEAFF. The CDR3 bases are TGCGCCAGCAGCCAAGCTGTCAGGGGAACTGAAGCTTTCTTT.

This clone is a singleton in its sample. The V and J genes are TRBV6-5 and TRBJ2-3; 9 bases map to TRBD1. Germline V CDR1 and CDR2: MNHEY, SVGAGI. Unmatched junction bases numbered 6, after V lost 2 bases and J lost 9 bases. The CDR3 sequence is 14 residues long. CDR3 nucleotide sequence: TGTGCCAGCAGTTACCCTAGACAGGGGGGGACGCAGTATTTT. The encoded protein is CASSYPRQGGTQYF.

This chain connects TRBV27 to TRBJ2-5; tentative D call: TRBD1 (5 bases). The CDR3 runs 12 residues. Germline assignment: CDR1 MNHEY and CDR2 SMNVEV (reference sequence). Trimming removed 6 bases from V and 4 bases from J, with 9 bases in between. CDR3 nucleotides: TGTGCCAGCAGAACAGGACGAGAGACCCAGTACTTC. Translating it yields CASRTGRETQYF.

The gene calls are TRBV6-1 and TRBJ1-5; D not certain. This CDR3 region has 15 residues. The ends were cut back, 3 bases at V and 0 bases at J, with 9 bases in the middle. Germline CDR1 MNHNS, CDR2 SASEGT. The CDR3 region has the DNA TGTGCCAGCAGTGAGACGGGTTGTAGCAATCAGCCCCAGCATTTT. Amino acids: CASSETGCSNQPQHF.

The J gene is TRBJ2-7, the V gene TRBV29-1, with D unclear. This CDR3 contains 11 residues. The germline V and J ends were trimmed by 2 bases and 4 bases, with 6 bases remaining between them. Germline V gene lookup returns CDR1 SQVTM and CDR2 ANQGSEA. CDR3 sequence (DNA): TGCAGCGTTGAACTAGGATACGAGCAGTACTTC. Its translation: CSVELGYEQYF.

The chain has TRBV19 and TRBJ1-3, with 8 bases identical to TRBD1. The ends lost 7 bases at V and 2 bases at J; junction bases unmatched: 7. The CDR3 is 15 amino acids. Germline V gene data show CDR1 as LNHDA and CDR2 as SQIVND (reference sequence). CDR3 sequence: CASTQGRGPGNTIYF. The CDR3 DNA follows: TGTGCCAGTACCCAGGGCAGGGGGCCTGGAAACACCATATATTTT.

CDR3 amino acids: CATTQGGGSLDQPQHF. In DNA form, the CDR3 reads TGTGCCACCACCCAGGGGGGAGGCTCTCTAGATCAGCCCCAGCATTTT. The chain joins TRBV15 to TRBJ1-5, with 7 bases matching TRBD1. Germline CDR1 and CDR2: LNHNV and YYDKDF (reference sequence). V lost 7 bases and J lost 5; bases outside the gene matches: 14. This CDR3 is built from 16 residues.

The chain carries TRBV9 and TRBJ2-2; 8 bases are a match to TRBD2. The CDR3 is 16 amino acids. Germline-derived CDR1 and CDR2 are SGDLS and YYNGEE. The trim removed 0 bases at V and 5 bases at J, leaving 6 bases unmatched. Here the CDR3 reads CASSVAAGGGTGELFF. As DNA, the CDR3 is TGTGCCAGCAGCGTAGCGGCGGGAGGTGGAACCGGGGAGCTGTTTTTT.

This rearrangement joins TRBV27 to TRBJ2-2; TRBD1 agrees at 7 bases. The V gene's germline CDR1 is MNHEY and CDR2 SMNVEV (reference sequence). The CDR3 runs 15 residues. V shed 5 bases, J shed 1 base, and the junction held 4 bases outside the gene matches. The CDR3 sequence is CASSLQGRNTGELFF. The DNA of the CDR3 is TGTGCCAGCAGTCTACAGGGGAGGAACACCGGGGAGCTGTTTTTT.

The genes are TRBV27 and TRBJ2-7, with 12 bases identical to TRBD2. Per the germline V gene, CDR1 is MNHEY and CDR2 is SMNVEV (reference sequence). CDR3 size: 18 residues. V was clipped by 3 bases and J by 2 bases; unmatched bases: 11. In DNA, the CDR3 is TGTGCCAGCAGTTTTCTCTGGCTAGCGGGAGGGGTCACCTACGAGCAGTACTTC. It translates to CASSFLWLAGGVTYEQYF.

This clone was observed a few times. The chain uses TRBV30 and TRBJ2-7; 7 nucleotides match TRBD1. V was pared by 2 bases and J by 8 bases, with 6 bases of the junction left unmatched. CDR1 and CDR2 (germline): GTSNPN, SVGIG (reference sequence). This CDR3 region has 12 residues. CDR3 in amino acids: CAWSPSTGKQYF. The CDR3 DNA reads as TGTGCCTGGAGTCCCTCGACAGGGAAGCAGTACTTC.